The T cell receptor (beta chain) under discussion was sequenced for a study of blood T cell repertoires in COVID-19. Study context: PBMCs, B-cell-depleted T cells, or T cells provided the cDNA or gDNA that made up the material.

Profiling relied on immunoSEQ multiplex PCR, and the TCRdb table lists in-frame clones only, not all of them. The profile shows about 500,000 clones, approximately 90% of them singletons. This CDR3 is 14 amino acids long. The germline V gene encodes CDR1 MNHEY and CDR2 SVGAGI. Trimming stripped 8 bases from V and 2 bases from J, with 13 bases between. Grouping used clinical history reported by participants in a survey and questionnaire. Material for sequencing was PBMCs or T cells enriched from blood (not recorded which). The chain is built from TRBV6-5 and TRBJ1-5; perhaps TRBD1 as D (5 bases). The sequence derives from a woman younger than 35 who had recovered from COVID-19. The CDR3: CASGGGGGNQPQHF. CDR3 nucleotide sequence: TGTGCCAGCGGAGGAGGAGGGGGCAATCAGCCCCAGCATTTT.